This entry lists 8 T cell receptor beta chains sequenced from one sample in a study of cytomegalovirus exposure and HLA in healthy donors. Sequencing was performed with immunoSEQ multiplex PCR; in TCRdb, only in-frame clones are kept and a portion is missing. The data show 260,000 or so clones, with about 90% seen just once and 2.5% to 3.5% held by the top ten. Sequencing input: PBMCs. The receptor set was obtained from a young woman in good health and CMV-seronegative.

Only a few counts were recorded for this clone. The chain is built from TRBV12-1 and TRBJ1-5. TRBV12-1 is a pseudogene segment. The CDR3 contains 15 residues. CDR3 amino acids: CASSFLSGSNQPQHF. The CDR3 DNA is TGTGCCAGCAGCTTTCTCTCGGGGAGCAATCAGCCCCAGCATTTT.

The V call is TRBV9, the J call TRBJ2-5, with 8 bases fitting TRBD2. The CDR3 has 16 residues. The germline CDR1 and CDR2 sequences are SGDLS and YYNGEE. V was clipped by 2 bases and J by 4 bases; unmatched bases: 10. The CDR3 is CASSVFLAGGIETQYF. The CDR3 nucleotides are TGTGCCAGCAGCGTCTTCCTGGCGGGAGGAATAGAGACCCAGTACTTC.

V and J are TRBV6-5 and TRBJ2-3; unclear D gene. The ends were cut back, 2 bases at V and 0 bases at J, with 12 bases in the middle. In germline, CDR1 is MNHEY, CDR2 SVGAGI. The CDR3 runs 16 residues. The CDR3 here is CASSYVGPPSTDTQYF. The CDR3, as DNA: TGTGCCAGCAGTTACGTCGGACCCCCCAGCACAGATACGCAGTATTTT.

The chain uses TRBV5-6 and TRBJ2-5; possible D gene TRBD2, 5 bases. Germline loops: CDR1 SGHDT, CDR2 YYEEEE. The germline V and J ends were trimmed by 1 base and 2 bases, with 9 bases remaining between them. The CDR3 is 14 residues long. CDR3: CASSLTGIQETQYF. In DNA, the CDR3 is TGTGCCAGCAGCTTGACGGGAATTCAAGAGACCCAGTACTTC.

This chain uses TRBV7-9 with TRBJ2-7, with 7 bases fitting TRBD2. The V gene end was trimmed by 6 bases and the J gene end by 6 bases; junction bases not matched to a gene: 8. The germline V gene encodes CDR1 SEHNR and CDR2 FQNEAQ (reference sequence). CDR3 length: 13 amino acids. CDR3 in amino acids: CASSPLGGSEQYF. DNA of the CDR3: TGTGCCAGCAGTCCCTTGGGGGGGTCCGAGCAGTACTTC. The full variable domain, completed using reference TRBV7-9 and TRBJ2-7, is DTGVSQNPRHKITKRGQNVTFRCDPISEHNRLYWYRQTLGQGPEFLTYFQNEAQLEKSRLLSDRFSAERPKGSFSTLEIQRTEQGDSAMYLCASSPLGGSEQYFGPGTRLTVT.

The chain links TRBV6-1 to TRBJ2-1, with no clear D. From germline, CDR1 is MNHNS and CDR2 SASEGT. The CDR3 covers 14 residues. Trimming shortened V by 4 bases and J by 4 bases, and 11 bases separated the two germline ends. The CDR3 loop is CASSATSGYNEQFF. The CDR3 nucleotides read TGTGCCAGCAGTGCCACCTCTGGGTACAATGAGCAGTTCTTC.

Concerning this clone itself: A much larger clone sits a single nucleotide away, making a read error possible. This chain joins TRBV27 and TRBJ2-7; D not resolved. Trimming shortened V by 4 bases and J by 2 bases, and 3 bases separated the two germline ends. The CDR3 spans 11 residues. Per germline, CDR1 MNHEY and CDR2 SMNVEV (reference sequence). As DNA, the CDR3 is TGTGCCAGCAGTTCCGCCTACGAGCAGTACTTC. As protein: CASSSAYEQYF.

V and J are TRBV9 and TRBJ2-1; 9 bases line up with TRBD2. The CDR3 runs 14 residues. CDR1 is SGDLS, CDR2 YYNGEE, per germline. The V gene end was trimmed by 0 bases and the J gene end by 8 bases; junction bases not matched to a gene: 3. For the CDR3, the DNA is TGTGCCAGCAGCGTAGTAGGGACTAGCTATGAGCAGTTCTTC. Translating it yields CASSVVGTSYEQFF. The full variable domain, its missing parts supplied by reference TRBV9 and TRBJ2-1, is DSGVTQTPKHLITATGQRVTLRCSPRSGDLSVYWYQQSLDQGLQFLIQYYNGEERAKGNILERFSAQQFPDLHSELNLSSLELGDSALYFCASSVVGTSYEQFFGPGTRLTVL.